This entry is about one TCR beta chain. Its specificity is not known. The sample originates from a study of cytomegalovirus exposure and HLA in healthy donors. Study findings and constraints: Most TCR beta V segments were productive about 90% or about 30% of the time in an earlier analysis.

This CDR3 is built from 14 residues. With V trimmed by 1 base and J by 3 bases, 4 bases remained unmatched. Germline V lookup: CDR1 SGHRS, CDR2 YFSETQ. Researchers ran the PCR with 60 Vbeta and 13 Jbeta primers. The assay was immunoSEQ multiplex PCR, and TCRdb's table has in-frame clones only and misses some. The table has more than 85,000 clones, 79% seen once. The rearrangement links TRBV5-1 to TRBJ2-7; 7 nucleotides match TRBD1. The TCR originated in a male donor in good health and CMV-seropositive. Sequenced input: PBMCs. The CDR3 protein is CASSLTTGFYEQYF. Here the CDR3 DNA reads TGCGCCAGCAGCTTGACGACAGGGTTCTACGAGCAGTACTTC. Supplemented by reference TRBV5-1 and TRBJ2-7, the full variable domain reads KAGVTQTPRYLIKTRGQQVTLSCSPISGHRSVSWYQQTPGQGLQFLFEYFSETQRNKGNFPGRFSGRQFSNSRSEMNVSTLELGDSALYLCASSLTTGFYEQYFGPGTRLTVT.